This T cell receptor beta chain was sequenced during a study of T-cell reconstitution after alpha-beta-depleted transplantation in children (dated by TCRdb to the mid-2010s). For context, the study as a whole: Using TCR repertoire profiling, the study quantitatively followed how T-cell immune reconstitution unfolded in children after TCRalphabeta/CD19-depleted allogeneic hematopoietic cell transplantation.

Library creation used PCR. Instrument used: Illumina HiSeq 2500. TCR library preparation used molecular barcoding, with unique molecular identifiers applied to normalize quantification of the TCRbeta repertoire. Clones were called with MiXCR by TCRdb after fastp trimmed the public reads at Q25, and only in-frame beta chains were retained. Rows are unified per CDR3 protein, each entry keeping the most common DNA and genes. In this sample the table shows around 530,000 distinct CDR3 sequences, over 25% of which occur a single time. The ten largest clones take up 2.4% of the sample. Points on this clonotype: It lacks a known antigen. Per-base quality was not reported, and no clone a single base away is much larger than it.

The germline V gene yields KGHDR for CDR1 and SFDVKD for CDR2. The CDR3 spans 14 residues, from the cysteine through the phenylalanine. The CDR3 DNA has 42 bases and is translated from base 1. Relative to germline, V is missing 9 bases and J is missing 4 bases, with 5 bases of the junction outside any gene match. The sequenced sample was PBMCs from the stem cell graft donor, obtained from the stem cell graft. The sequence was collected from a human donor who donated a stem cell graft to a child with aplastic anemia. The V and J genes are TRBV24-1 and TRBJ2-2, with TRBD1 matching 9 junction bases. Read as DNA, the sequence is TGTGCCACCTCGGGGACAGGGAGCACCGGGGAGCTGTTTTTT. Translation gives CATSGTGSTGELFF.